This entry features one TCR beta chain sequence. This record belongs to a study of blood T cell repertoires in COVID-19. Participant-given clinical history determined each cohort assignment. TCRdb's copy holds only in-frame clones and misses some; the assay was immunoSEQ multiplex PCR. The sample contains 200,000 to 250,000 clones, approximately 80% of which appear only once. V was cut by 6 bases and J by 2 bases, with 16 bases left in between. The CDR3 runs 15 residues. The germline V gene has CDR1 MNHEY and CDR2 SMNVEV (reference sequence). Sequenced: PBMCs or T cells enriched from blood (not recorded which). The source of this sequence is a man in his fifties or sixties who had recovered from COVID-19. The J gene is TRBJ1-1, the V gene TRBV27; maybe TRBD1 (6 bases). The CDR3: CASRPGGRGNTEAFF. DNA for the CDR3: TGTGCCAGCAGACCGGGGGGGCGCGGAAACACTGAAGCTTTCTTT.